A selection of T cell receptor beta chains follows, all from one sample in a study of T cell responses to AZD1222 COVID-19 vaccine. The protocol was immunoSEQ multiplex PCR, while the TCRdb copy is restricted to in-frame clones and leaves out a portion. This sample has about 140,000 clones, with approximately 90% found just once. The starting material was peripheral blood, obtained 28 days after the second AZD1222 dose. The receptor set was obtained from an adult who received the AZD1222 COVID-19 vaccine. Both conserved end residues are part of each CDR3. The D gene is left open where the match is weak. The size field is filled for only some rows; it gives once, few, many or a size class.

v_call	j_call	clone_size	d_call	cdr3_aa	cdr3_nt
TRBV28	TRBJ2-5	NA	NA	CASSLGSTPQETQYF	TGTGCCAGCAGTTTGGGGTCCACACCTCAAGAGACCCAGTACTTC
TRBV25-1	TRBJ1-1	NA	TRBD1	CASSDADRGRREAFF	TGTGCCAGCAGTGACGCTGACAGGGGGCGAAGGGAAGCTTTCTTT
TRBV28	TRBJ1-6	NA	NA	CASFAGLNSPLHF	TGTGCCAGCTTCGCAGGTCTTAATTCACCCCTCCACTTT
TRBV7-3	TRBJ1-1	NA	NA	CASSLGPLPTEAFF	TGTGCCAGCAGCTTGGGGCCACTGCCCACTGAAGCTTTCTTT
TRBV7-8	TRBJ1-1	NA	NA	CASSLVSENTEAFF	TGTGCCAGCAGCTTAGTTTCAGAGAACACTGAAGCTTTCTTT
TRBV6-1	TRBJ1-2	NA	TRBD1	CASSEGWGQGNYGYTF	TGTGCCAGCAGTGAAGGCTGGGGACAGGGTAACTATGGCTACACCTTC
TRBV29-1	TRBJ1-2	NA	NA	CSAGTWGASGYTF	TGCAGCGCCGGGACATGGGGCGCGAGTGGCTACACCTTC
TRBV10-1	TRBJ2-1	NA	NA	CASSPSYNEQFF	TGCGCCAGCAGTCCTTCCTACAATGAGCAGTTCTTC
TRBV28	TRBJ1-2	NA	NA	CASRPRTGTVYGYTF	TGTGCCAGCAGACCAAGAACCGGGACGGTATATGGCTACACCTTC
TRBV28	TRBJ1-5	NA	NA	CASSDSNQPQHF	TGTGCCAGCAGCGATAGCAATCAGCCCCAGCATTTT
TRBV25-1	TRBJ2-2	NA	NA	CASSTATEWTGELFF	TGTGCCAGCAGTACTGCGACAGAATGGACCGGGGAGCTGTTTTTT
TRBV3-1/TRBV3-2	TRBJ1-6	NA	NA	CASSLTGHSTAPLHF	TGTGCCAGCAGCCTAACCGGGCACTCCACAGCGCCCCTCCACTTT
TRBV7-8	TRBJ1-2	once	NA	CASSPRGPADGYTF	TGTGCCAGCAGCCCACGGGGACCCGCCGATGGCTACACCTTC
TRBV4-3	TRBJ2-3	NA	NA	CASSQSGGVSTDTQYF	TGCGCCAGCAGCCAATCAGGGGGGGTAAGCACAGATACGCAGTATTTT
TRBV7-3	TRBJ2-5	NA	NA	CASSQGTQETQYF	TGTGCCAGCAGCCAGGGAACCCAAGAGACCCAGTACTTC
TRBV10-3	TRBJ2-2	NA	NA	CAISAGMAGGELFF	TGTGCCATCAGTGCCGGGATGGCGGGCGGGGAGCTGTTTTTT
TRBV10-3	TRBJ1-2	NA	NA	CAISETGPNYGYTF	TGTGCCATCAGTGAGACAGGACCTAACTATGGCTACACCTTC
TRBV6-4	TRBJ1-6	NA	NA	CASREGPNSPLHF	TGTGCCAGCCGGGAAGGGCCGAATTCACCCCTCCACTTT
TRBV5-4	TRBJ1-4	NA	NA	CASSSDLSGEKLFF	TGTGCCAGCAGCTCGGACTTAAGCGGTGAAAAACTGTTTTTT
TRBV7-9	TRBJ1-4	NA	NA	CASSLVLGAGEKLFF	TGTGCCAGCAGCTTAGTGCTGGGCGCGGGTGAAAAACTGTTTTTT
TRBV5-4	TRBJ2-5	NA	NA	CASSFTGSRGETQYF	TGTGCCAGCAGCTTTACCGGGTCTCGAGGGGAGACCCAGTACTTC
TRBV28	TRBJ1-1	NA	NA	CASRTGAGNTEAFF	TGTGCCAGCAGAACCGGGGCAGGGAACACTGAAGCTTTCTTT
TRBV18	TRBJ2-1	NA	NA	CASSPLRQEEQFF	TGTGCCAGCTCACCACTGCGACAGGAAGAGCAGTTCTTC
TRBV2	TRBJ1-1	NA	TRBD1	CASREQGLGSTEAFF	TGTGCCAGCAGGGAACAGGGGTTAGGTAGCACTGAAGCTTTCTTT
TRBV28	TRBJ2-7	NA	TRBD2	CASSVVLAVSYEQYF	TGTGCCAGCAGTGTAGTTCTAGCGGTGAGCTACGAGCAGTACTTC
TRBV19	TRBJ2-2	NA	NA	CASSADNTGELFF	TGTGCCAGTAGTGCAGATAACACCGGGGAGCTGTTTTTT
TRBV4-3	TRBJ2-1	NA	NA	CASSQVLAPYNEQFF	TGCGCCAGCAGCCAAGTGCTAGCGCCCTACAATGAGCAGTTCTTC
TRBV10-3	TRBJ2-1	few	TRBD2	CAISDLFGETSGRNEQFF	TGTGCCATCAGTGATCTCTTTGGTGAGACTAGCGGGAGAAATGAGCAGTTCTTC
TRBV6-1	TRBJ1-5	NA	NA	CASSEQRGNQPQHF	TGTGCCAGCAGTGAACAGAGGGGCAATCAGCCCCAGCATTTT
TRBV28	TRBJ2-1	NA	TRBD2	CASSSPTSGRGHSYNEQFF	TGTGCCAGCAGTTCCCCGACTAGCGGGAGAGGACATTCCTACAATGAGCAGTTCTTC
TRBV6-2/TRBV6-3	TRBJ1-2	NA	NA	CASSPDRNYGYTF	TGTGCCAGCAGTCCGGACAGAAACTATGGCTACACCTTC
TRBV9	TRBJ2-1	NA	NA	CASSVTGDSYNEQFF	TGTGCCAGCAGCGTAACGGGAGACTCCTACAATGAGCAGTTCTTC
TRBV27	TRBJ2-1	NA	NA	CASTHRLASTYHEQFF	TGTGCCAGCACCCATCGGCTAGCGTCTACCTACCATGAGCAGTTCTTC
TRBV7-9	TRBJ1-2	NA	NA	CASSLGQGRYGYTF	TGTGCCAGCAGCTTAGGTCAGGGGAGGTATGGCTACACCTTC
TRBV7-3	TRBJ2-3	few	TRBD1	CASSLQGAGDTQYF	TGTGCCAGCAGCTTACAGGGGGCTGGAGATACGCAGTATTTT
TRBV3-1/TRBV3-2	TRBJ1-3	NA	NA	CASSQVARQGSGNTIYF	TGTGCCAGCAGCCAAGTAGCGCGGCAGGGGTCCGGAAACACCATATATTTT
TRBV4-1	TRBJ2-1	NA	TRBD2	CASSVWRGDEQFF	TGCGCCAGCAGCGTTTGGCGGGGGGATGAGCAGTTCTTC
TRBV27	TRBJ1-1	NA	NA	CASSSPRGAYTEAFF	TGTGCCAGCAGTTCCCCCCGGGGGGCGTACACTGAAGCTTTCTTT
TRBV11-2	TRBJ1-1	NA	NA	CASRQTMNTEAFF	TGTGCCAGCAGGCAGACGATGAACACTGAAGCTTTCTTT
TRBV14	TRBJ1-1	NA	NA	CASSQDRGWNTEAFF	TGTGCCAGCAGCCAAGATCGCGGTTGGAACACTGAAGCTTTCTTT
TRBV19	TRBJ2-7	NA	NA	CASSIGGDLSTDEQYF	TGTGCCAGTAGTATCGGCGGAGACTTGAGTACTGACGAGCAGTACTTC
TRBV14	TRBJ2-1	NA	NA	CASSQAYEQFF	TGTGCCAGCAGCCAAGCCTATGAGCAGTTCTTC
TRBV5-1	TRBJ2-5	few	NA	CASSPLGGRQETQYF	TGCGCCAGCAGCCCGCTAGGGGGGAGACAAGAGACCCAGTACTTC
TRBV7-9	TRBJ2-1	NA	TRBD2	CASSPGEGRSYNEQFF	TGTGCCAGCAGCCCCGGGGAGGGAAGGTCCTACAATGAGCAGTTCTTC
TRBV29-1	TRBJ2-3	NA	NA	CSVVGVGGDTQYF	TGCAGCGTTGTCGGGGTCGGAGGGGATACGCAGTATTTT
TRBV27	TRBJ2-3	NA	NA	CASSLGTPNTQYF	TGTGCCAGCAGTTTAGGTACGCCTAATACGCAGTATTTT
TRBV7-9	TRBJ2-3	NA	TRBD2	CASSPRLAGGDTQYF	TGTGCCAGCAGCCCGCGACTAGCGGGAGGAGATACGCAGTATTTT
TRBV9	TRBJ2-7	NA	NA	CASSVASGGYEQYF	TGTGCCAGCAGCGTAGCTTCGGGCGGCTACGAGCAGTACTTC
TRBV6-1	TRBJ1-5	NA	TRBD1	CASKTGVGQPQHF	TGTGCCAGTAAGACAGGGGTTGGTCAGCCCCAGCATTTT
TRBV4-3	TRBJ1-5	NA	NA	CASSQWGRDNQPQHF	TGCGCCAGCAGCCAGTGGGGCAGGGACAATCAGCCCCAGCATTTT
TRBV7-9	TRBJ1-3	NA	TRBD1	CASSSPNRYDRAGNTIYF	TGTGCCAGCAGCTCTCCAAATAGATACGACAGGGCTGGAAACACCATATATTTT
TRBV2	TRBJ1-3	NA	TRBD1	CASRITTGGGNTIYF	TGTGCCAGCAGAATAACAACAGGGGGGGGAAACACCATATATTTT
TRBV7-9	TRBJ1-5	once	NA	CASSLIQDQPQHF	TGTGCCAGCAGCTTAATACAGGATCAGCCCCAGCATTTT
TRBV3-1/TRBV3-2	TRBJ1-2	NA	NA	CASSPGTYAYGYTF	TGTGCCAGCAGCCCCGGGACATACGCTTATGGCTACACCTTC
TRBV18	TRBJ2-7	NA	TRBD1	CASSEGQGIYEQYF	TGTGCCAGCTCGGAAGGACAGGGTATCTACGAGCAGTACTTC
TRBV20-1	TRBJ2-1	NA	TRBD2	CSASPIPLAGVNEQFF	TGCAGTGCTAGTCCCATCCCTCTAGCGGGAGTCAATGAGCAGTTCTTC
TRBV2	TRBJ1-2	NA	NA	CASSVFGLGYTF	TGTGCCAGCAGTGTTTTCGGTTTGGGCTACACCTTC